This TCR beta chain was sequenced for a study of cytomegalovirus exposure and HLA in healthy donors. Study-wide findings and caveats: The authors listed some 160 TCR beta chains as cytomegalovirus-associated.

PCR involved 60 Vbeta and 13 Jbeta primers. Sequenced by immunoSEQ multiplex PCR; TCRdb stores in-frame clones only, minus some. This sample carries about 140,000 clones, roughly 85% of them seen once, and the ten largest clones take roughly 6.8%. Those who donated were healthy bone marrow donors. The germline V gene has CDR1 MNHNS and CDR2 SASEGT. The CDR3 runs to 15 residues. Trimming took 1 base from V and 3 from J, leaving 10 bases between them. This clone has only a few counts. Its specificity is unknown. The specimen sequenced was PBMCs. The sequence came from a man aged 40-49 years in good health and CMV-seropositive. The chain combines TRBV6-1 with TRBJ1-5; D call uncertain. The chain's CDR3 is CASSEGQVHNQPQHF. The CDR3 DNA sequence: TGTGCCAGCAGTGAAGGCCAGGTTCACAATCAGCCCCAGCATTTT.